The count of the clone carrying this TCR beta chain is one. Selection for sequencing was limited to patients who had shown CD8+CD57+ cell expansion by flow cytometry. CDR3 and TCR beta VDJ profiling relied on a genomic DNA template. TCRdb re-derived calls from the reads in MiXCR, one entry per CDR3 protein. There are 200,000 to 250,000 distinct CDR3 sequences in the sample; over 55% occur only once, and around 50% lies in the top ten. This sample was taken from a study of CD8+CD57+ T cells in acquired aplastic anemia. The CDR3 is made up of 12 amino acids. Deletions cut 6 bases from V and 2 bases from J, with 5 bases between. Per the germline V gene, CDR1 is SGDLS and CDR2 is YYNGEE.

This rearrangement joins TRBV9 to TRBJ2-2; no firm D call. The clonotype comes from a human donor with aplastic anemia. The sequencing sample was made of sorted CD4+, CD8+, or CD8+CD57+ T cells (not recorded which) from PBMCs. CDR3 nucleotide sequence: TGTGCCAGCAACCACAACACCGGGGAGCTGTTTTTT. It codes for CASNHNTGELFF.